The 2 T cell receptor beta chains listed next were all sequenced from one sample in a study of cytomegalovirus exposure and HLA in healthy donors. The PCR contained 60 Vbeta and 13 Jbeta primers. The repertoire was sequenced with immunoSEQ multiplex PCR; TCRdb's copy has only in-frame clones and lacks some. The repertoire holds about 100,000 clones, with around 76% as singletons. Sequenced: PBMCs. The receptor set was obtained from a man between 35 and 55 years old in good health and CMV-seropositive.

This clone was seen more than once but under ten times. The CDR3 bases are TGTGCTAGTGGTTTAGGTTCAGGGCAGGGGAACACTGAAGCTTTCTTT. Its protein is CASGLGSGQGNTEAFF. This chain uses TRBV12-5 with TRBJ1-1, with D perhaps TRBD1 (5 bases). V was trimmed by 3 bases and J by 1 base, leaving 15 bases between them. The CDR3 runs to 16 residues. Germline V gives CDR1 LGHNT, CDR2 FRNRAP.

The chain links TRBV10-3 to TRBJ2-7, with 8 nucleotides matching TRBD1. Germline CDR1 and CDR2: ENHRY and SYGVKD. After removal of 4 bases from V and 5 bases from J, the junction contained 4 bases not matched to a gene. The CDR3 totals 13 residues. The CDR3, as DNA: TGTGCCATCAGTGTTTACAGGGGGAACGAGCAGTACTTC. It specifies CAISVYRGNEQYF.